This T cell receptor beta chain was sequenced in a study of circulating and synovial CD4+ cells in juvenile arthritis. TCRdb's table, derived via immunoSEQ multiplex PCR, lists solely in-frame clones and lacks some. The table shows 3,200 or so clones, with less than 85% occurring only once. Note on this clone: What it binds is unknown.

The CDR3 contains 17 residues. V lost 1 base and J 2 bases, leaving 15 bases between the germline ends. The germline V gene encodes CDR1 SGHTA and CDR2 FQGNSA. Notes on the study in general: Circulating pathogenic-like lymphocytes shared a substantially higher fraction of CDR3 sequences with synovium than bulk blood. Diversity here was lower than in bulk blood CD4 cells. T cell genome counts differed by at least an order of magnitude between CPL and CD4 samples.

The receptor's source is a human donor with juvenile idiopathic arthritis. The rearrangement joins TRBV7-2 to TRBJ2-1, with D possibly TRBD2 on 5 matching bases. Sequenced: CD4+ T cells from synovial fluid. CDR3 nucleotides: TGTGCCAGCAGCTTAGACGGTAGCGCTGTCCCCTACAATGAGCAGTTCTTC. It encodes CASSLDGSAVPYNEQFF.